This T cell receptor (beta chain) is from a study of long-term antiretroviral therapy in people with HIV. Without exception, participants with HIV were treated in the United States. With respect to this clone: As yet, its antigen is unknown.

Findings and limits, study-wide: Following ART, diversity rose but still fell short of transplant donor controls. Before ART, certain clones expanded, and these dominated the repertoire at all time points.

V was trimmed by 3 bases and J by 3 bases, leaving 14 bases between them. The CDR3 totals 15 residues. CDR1 and CDR2 from the germline V gene are MDHEN and SYDVKM. Survey-level immunoSEQ v3.0 assays were run. Each sample aimed for about 35,000-50,000 sequenced T-cell genomes. Repertoires were generated with immunoSEQ multiplex PCR, while TCRdb's copy carries only in-frame clones and drops some. The table shows 20,000 to 25,000 clones, with 70% to 85% occurring only once. Sample: unsorted PBMCs, taken 0.5 years after starting antiretroviral therapy. V gene TRBV28 combines with J gene TRBJ1-1; maybe TRBD1 (5 bases). This TCR was recovered from a man aged 18 to 30 with HIV. CDR3 region: CASSLPGRVYTEAFF. CDR3 coding DNA: TGTGCCAGCAGTTTGCCGGGCAGGGTTTACACTGAAGCTTTCTTT.